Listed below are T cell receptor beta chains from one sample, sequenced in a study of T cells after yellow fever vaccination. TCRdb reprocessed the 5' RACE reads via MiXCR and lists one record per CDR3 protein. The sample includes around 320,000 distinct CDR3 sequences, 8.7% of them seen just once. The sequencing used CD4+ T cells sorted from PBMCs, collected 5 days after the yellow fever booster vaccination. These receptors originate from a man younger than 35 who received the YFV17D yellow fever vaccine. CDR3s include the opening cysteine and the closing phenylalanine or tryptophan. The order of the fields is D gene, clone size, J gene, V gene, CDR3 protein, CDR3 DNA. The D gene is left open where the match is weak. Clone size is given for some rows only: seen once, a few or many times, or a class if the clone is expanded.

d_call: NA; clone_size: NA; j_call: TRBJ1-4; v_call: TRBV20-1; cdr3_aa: CSAIKVRGGEKLFF; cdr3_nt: TGCAGTGCTATCAAAGTCAGGGGAGGTGAAAAACTGTTTTTT
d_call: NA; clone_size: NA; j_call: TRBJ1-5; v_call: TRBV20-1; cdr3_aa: CSARDEGSNQPQHF; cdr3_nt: TGCAGTGCTAGAGACGAAGGTAGCAATCAGCCCCAGCATTTT
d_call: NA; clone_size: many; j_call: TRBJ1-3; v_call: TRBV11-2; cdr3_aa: CASSFVSGNTIYF; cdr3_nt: TGTGCCAGCAGCTTCGTCTCTGGAAACACCATATATTTT
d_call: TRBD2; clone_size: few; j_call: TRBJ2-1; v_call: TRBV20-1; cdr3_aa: CSALVRGVKGNEQFF; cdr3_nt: TGCAGTGCGCTAGTCCGGGGGGTTAAAGGAAATGAGCAGTTCTTC
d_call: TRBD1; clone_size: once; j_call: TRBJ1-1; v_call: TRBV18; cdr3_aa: CASSPVGTGDWAFF; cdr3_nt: TGTGCCAGCTCACCCGTGGGGACAGGGGATTGGGCTTTCTTT
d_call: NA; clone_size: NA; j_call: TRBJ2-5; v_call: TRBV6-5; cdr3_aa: CASSSLGGLQETQYF; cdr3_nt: TGTGCCAGCAGCTCCTTGGGCGGACTTCAAGAGACCCAGTACTTC
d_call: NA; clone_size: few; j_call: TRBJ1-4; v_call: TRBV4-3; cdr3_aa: CASSQAFPGTQSEKLFF; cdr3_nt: TGCGCCAGCAGCCAAGCGTTCCCCGGGACACAAAGTGAAAAACTGTTTTTT
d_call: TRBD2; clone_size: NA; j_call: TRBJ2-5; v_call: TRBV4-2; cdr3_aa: CASSQDPSGQETQYF; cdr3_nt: TGTGCCAGCAGCCAGGATCCTAGCGGGCAAGAGACCCAGTACTTC
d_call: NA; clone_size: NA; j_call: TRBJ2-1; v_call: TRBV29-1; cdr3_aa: CSVDEGQGEGEQFF; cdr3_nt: TGCAGCGTTGATGAGGGCCAGGGAGAAGGTGAGCAGTTCTTC
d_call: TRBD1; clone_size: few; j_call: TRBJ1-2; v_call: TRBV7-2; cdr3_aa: CASSLARTGGGYTF; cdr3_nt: TGTGCCAGCAGCTTAGCTCGGACAGGGGGCGGCTACACCTTC
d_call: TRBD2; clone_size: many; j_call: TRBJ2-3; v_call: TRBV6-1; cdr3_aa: CASTRLAGAYPGDTQYF; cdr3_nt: TGTGCCAGCACCAGACTAGCGGGGGCCTACCCTGGAGATACGCAGTATTTT
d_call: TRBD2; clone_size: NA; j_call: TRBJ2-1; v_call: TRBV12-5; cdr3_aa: CASGSGLAEGNEQFF; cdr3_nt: TGTGCTAGTGGATCCGGACTAGCGGAAGGAAATGAGCAGTTCTTC
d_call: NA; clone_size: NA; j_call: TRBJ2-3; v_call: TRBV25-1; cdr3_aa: CASTDRFTDTQYF; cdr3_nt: TGTGCCAGCACCGACAGGTTCACAGATACGCAGTATTTT
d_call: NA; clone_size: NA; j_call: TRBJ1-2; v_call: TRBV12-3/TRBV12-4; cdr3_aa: CASSTLAGVGGYTF; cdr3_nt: TGTGCCAGCAGTACCCTGGCGGGTGTGGGAGGCTACACCTTC
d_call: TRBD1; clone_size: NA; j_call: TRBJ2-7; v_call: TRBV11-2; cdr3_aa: CASRYPGTVVF; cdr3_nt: TGTGCCAGCAGATATCCCGGGACAGTCGTCTTC
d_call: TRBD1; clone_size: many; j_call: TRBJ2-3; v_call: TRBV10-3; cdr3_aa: CAISLGQARDTQYF; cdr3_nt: TGTGCCATCAGTTTGGGACAGGCGCGAGATACGCAGTATTTT
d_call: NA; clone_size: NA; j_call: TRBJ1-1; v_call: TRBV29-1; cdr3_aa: CSVGVDSVNTEAFF; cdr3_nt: TGCAGCGTTGGAGTCGACTCAGTGAACACTGAAGCTTTCTTT
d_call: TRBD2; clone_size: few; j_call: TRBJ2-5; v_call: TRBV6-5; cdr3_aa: CASSWQGGETQYF; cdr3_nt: TGTGCCAGCAGTTGGCAGGGAGGGGAGACCCAGTACTTC
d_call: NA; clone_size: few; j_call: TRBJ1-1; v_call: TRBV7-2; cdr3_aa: CASSLMSRDPEAFF; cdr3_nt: TGTGCCAGCAGCTTAATGTCTAGGGACCCTGAAGCTTTCTTT
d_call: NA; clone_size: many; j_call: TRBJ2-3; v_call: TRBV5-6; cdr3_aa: CASSLQDTQYF; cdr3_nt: TGTGCCAGCAGCTTGCAAGATACGCAGTATTTT
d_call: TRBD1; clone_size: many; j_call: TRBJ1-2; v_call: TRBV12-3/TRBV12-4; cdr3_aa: CASSLDRGPGGYTF; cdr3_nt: TGTGCCAGCAGTTTAGACAGGGGGCCGGGAGGCTACACCTTC
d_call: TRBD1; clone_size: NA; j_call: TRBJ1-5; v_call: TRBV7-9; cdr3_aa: CASSVGQGAVQPQHF; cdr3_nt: TGTGCCAGCAGCGTTGGACAGGGGGCGGTGCAGCCCCAGCATTTT
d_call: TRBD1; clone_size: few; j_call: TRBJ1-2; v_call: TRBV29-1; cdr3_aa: CSVRGDSYGYTF; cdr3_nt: TGCAGCGTGAGGGGGGACAGCTATGGCTACACCTTC
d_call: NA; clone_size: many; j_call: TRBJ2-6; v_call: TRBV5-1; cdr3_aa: CASSHTSGANVLTF; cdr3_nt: TGCGCCAGCAGCCACACGTCTGGGGCCAACGTCCTGACTTTC
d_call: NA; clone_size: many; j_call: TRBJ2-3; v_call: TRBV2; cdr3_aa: CASSILPDTQYF; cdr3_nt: TGTGCCAGCAGCATCCTACCAGATACGCAGTATTTT